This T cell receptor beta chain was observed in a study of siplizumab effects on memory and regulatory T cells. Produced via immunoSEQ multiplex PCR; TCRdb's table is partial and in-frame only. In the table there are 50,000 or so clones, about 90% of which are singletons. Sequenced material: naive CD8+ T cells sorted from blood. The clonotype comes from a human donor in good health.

The CDR3 sequence: CASSGVMGQEKTRDTQYF. In nucleotides, the CDR3 is TGCGCCAGCAGCGGGGTCATGGGACAGGAGAAAACGAGGGATACGCAGTATTTT. J is TRBJ2-3 and V is TRBV5-1, with 8 positions matching TRBD1. There are 18 residues in the CDR3. Looked up from germline, CDR1 is SGHRS and CDR2 is YFSETQ. V shed 4 bases, J shed 6 bases, and the junction held 19 bases outside the gene matches.